The text below deals with one T cell receptor (beta chain). Profiling relied on immunoSEQ multiplex PCR, and the TCRdb table lists in-frame clones only, not all of them. Here the sample spans 34,000 or so clones, 80% to 90% being singletons. This sample stems from a study of blood T cell repertoires in COVID-19. Whole-study context: The samples span acute and convalescent COVID-19 from the United States, Italy and Spain. The analysed material was cDNA or gDNA that came from T cells, B-cell-depleted T cells, or PBMCs.

J was trimmed by 5 bases and V by 3 bases; bases with no gene match: 6. This CDR3 region has 14 residues. Germline CDR1 reads MNHEY; CDR2 reads SMNVEV (reference sequence). This clonotype was obtained from a man in his sixties with active COVID-19. The chain links TRBV27 to TRBJ1-1; the match to TRBD1 covers 7 bases. Sequences were obtained from peripheral blood. The CDR3 here is CASSFRGRKTEAFF. CDR3 nucleotides: TGTGCCAGCAGTTTCAGGGGGAGGAAAACTGAAGCTTTCTTT.